A single sample gave rise to the 10 T cell receptor beta chains below, sequenced in a study of human T cells and chemical hapten exposure. During construction of the library, unique molecular identifiers were attached to individual cDNA molecules for quantitative, reproducible TCR counting. In TCRdb, the reads were re-called with MiXCR into one record per CDR3 protein. The profile shows about 120,000 distinct CDR3 sequences, 8.5% to 9% of them singletons. It was from unfractionated whole blood that total RNA was extracted. The specimen sequenced was whole blood. The receptors were sampled from a human donor in good health. Some clones in this sample may be carry-over from other donors' samples.

The sample holds a few counts of this clonotype. J is TRBJ2-2 and V is TRBV6-2 or TRBV6-3; 7 bases match TRBD2. The CDR3 sequence is 14 residues long. Germline V lookup: CDR1 MNHEY, CDR2 SVGEGT. Trimming cost V 3 bases and J 5 bases; bases outside gene matches: 3. CDR3 coding DNA: TGTGCCAGCAGTTATAAGGGAGGGACCGGGGAGCTGTTTTTT. Encoded protein: CASSYKGGTGELFF.

Concerning this clonotype itself: A read error may be the cause here, since a much bigger clone is one base away. The V and J genes are TRBV30 and TRBJ2-7; either TRBD1 or TRBD2 may supply D (6 bases each). Germline lookup yields CDR1 GTSNPN and CDR2 SVGIG (reference sequence). This CDR3 spans 13 amino acids. CDR3 amino acids: CVWTIGTTYEQYF. The CDR3 bases are TGTGTCTGGACTATCGGGACAACCTACGAGCAGTACTTC.

This clonotype showed up many times. J is TRBJ2-1 and V is TRBV7-9, with a tentative D call TRBD2 (6 bases). CDR3 length equals 13 residues. V was trimmed by 3 bases and J by 9 bases, leaving 12 bases between them. CDR1 is SEHNR, CDR2 FQNEAQ, per germline (reference sequence). This CDR3 is CASSFDRGTEQFF. The CDR3 nucleotides read TGTGCCAGCAGCTTCGATCGGGGGACTGAGCAGTTCTTC.

This chain joins TRBV27 and TRBJ2-7; no clear D. CDR1 MNHEY and CDR2 SMNVEV come from the germline V gene (reference sequence). This CDR3 has 11 residues. V was shortened by 8 bases and J by 3 bases, with 8 bases between the two germline ends. The CDR3 spells CASGSIYEQYF. The CDR3 DNA sequence: TGTGCCAGCGGGTCGATCTACGAGCAGTACTTC.

This clonotype came up a few times. The V and J genes are TRBV7-9 and TRBJ1-1; D is undetermined. This CDR3 has 14 residues. The V and J ends lost 5 bases and 2 bases respectively, with 12 bases between them. CDR1 and CDR2 (germline): SEHNR, FQNEAQ (reference sequence). The CDR3 sequence: CASSPPRSNTEAFF. The CDR3 nucleotides read TGTGCCAGCAGCCCTCCTAGGTCAAACACTGAAGCTTTCTTT.

This clonotype came up a few times. The rearrangement links TRBV14 to TRBJ2-1, with 8 bases matching TRBD2. The CDR3 runs 16 residues. CDR1 SGHDN and CDR2 FVKESK come from the germline V gene. Germline trimming cut 1 base from V and 5 bases from J; bases unmatched to any gene: 7. The CDR3 coding sequence is TGTGCCAGCAGCCAAGCCGGGACTAGGGAAGACAATGAGCAGTTCTTC. Protein sequence: CASSQAGTREDNEQFF.

Only a few counts were recorded for this clonotype. This chain links TRBV2 with TRBJ1-2, with 8 bases matching TRBD1. There are 14 residues in the CDR3. Germline-derived CDR1 and CDR2 are SNHLY and FYNNEI. Unmatched junction bases numbered 8, after V lost 5 bases and J lost 6 bases. CDR3 residues: CASSSGTGFNGYTF. Here the CDR3 DNA reads TGTGCCAGCAGTAGCGGGACAGGATTTAATGGCTACACCTTC.

This clonotype was found a few times. The chain combines TRBV10-3 with TRBJ2-4; 8 bases map to TRBD2. Germline V CDR1 and CDR2: ENHRY, SYGVKD. V trimming: 3 bases; J trimming: 9 bases; junction bases outside the gene matches: 7. This CDR3 has 14 amino acids. The CDR3 here is CAISDKGGGSIQYF. The CDR3 region has the DNA TGTGCCATCAGTGACAAAGGCGGGGGGTCCATTCAGTACTTC.

With regard to this clonotype: A junction boundary mismatches the germline segment, possibly from a read error. The J gene is TRBJ2-3, the V gene TRBV20-1; TRBD2 matches at 10 bases. This CDR3 comprises 15 residues. Looked up from germline, CDR1 is DFQATT and CDR2 is SNEGSKA (reference sequence). The CDR3 region is CSARPSGSAGDAQYF. CDR3 coding DNA: TGCAGTGCTAGGCCTAGCGGGAGCGCCGGAGATGCGCAGTATTTT.

This clonotype came up a few times. The chain couples TRBV28 to TRBJ2-7; either TRBD1 or TRBD2 may fit D (5 bases each). Germline CDR1 MDHEN, CDR2 SYDVKM. V dropped 2 bases and J dropped 6 bases, with 8 bases sitting between them. The CDR3 runs to 12 residues. CDR3 residues: CASSLVGREQYF. The CDR3 DNA is TGTGCCAGCAGTTTAGTGGGACGCGAGCAGTACTTC.